Only a few counts were recorded for the clone carrying this TCR beta chain. The antigen remains unidentified. Investigators sought sequencing depths of between 1 in 200,000 and 1 in 1 million T cells. Sequenced by immunoSEQ multiplex PCR; TCRdb stores in-frame clones only, minus some. The sample lists approximately 92,000 clones; roughly three quarters were seen once. The data stem from a study of cytotoxic CD8 clonotypes in ibrutinib-treated CLL. Whole-study findings and limits: Clonality grew at ibrutinib response; at progression, it decreased back toward baseline. For progressing versus sustained-remission patients, sampling times were not the same.

Germline V gene data show CDR1 as SNHLY and CDR2 as FYNNEI. This CDR3 contains 16 residues. J gave up 3 bases and V 0 bases, and 8 bases lay outside the gene matches. This specimen consisted of PBMCs, obtained after 24 months of ibrutinib treatment. The chain couples TRBV2 to TRBJ2-7; 7 positions agree with TRBD1. The sequence came from a human donor with chronic lymphocytic leukemia. CDR3 region: CASSEALSGTDYEQYF. CDR3 nucleotide sequence: TGTGCCAGCAGTGAAGCACTCTCCGGGACAGACTACGAGCAGTACTTC. The variable domain in full, completed from reference TRBV2 and TRBJ2-7, reads EPEVTQTPSHQVTQMGQEVILRCVPISNHLYFYWYRQILGQKVEFLVSFYNNEISEKSEIFDDQFSVERPDGSNFTLKIRSTKLEDSAMYFCASSEALSGTDYEQYFGPGTRLTVT.